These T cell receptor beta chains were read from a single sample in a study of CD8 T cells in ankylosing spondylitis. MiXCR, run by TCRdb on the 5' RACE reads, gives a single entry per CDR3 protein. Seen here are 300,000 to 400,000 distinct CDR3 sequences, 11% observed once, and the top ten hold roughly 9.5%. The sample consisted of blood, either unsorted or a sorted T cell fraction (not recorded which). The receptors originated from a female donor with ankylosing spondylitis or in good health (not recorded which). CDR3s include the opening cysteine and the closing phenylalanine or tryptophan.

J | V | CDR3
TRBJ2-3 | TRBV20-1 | CSAVPGLADTDTQYF
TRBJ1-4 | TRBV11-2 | CASSALSRRGPNEKLFF
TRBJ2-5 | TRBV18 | CASSRGATQETQYF
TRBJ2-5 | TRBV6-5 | CASSYSLLNQGETQYF
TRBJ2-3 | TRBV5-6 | CASSLGMDTQYF
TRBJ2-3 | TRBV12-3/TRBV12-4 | CASSSWTSGSTDTQYF
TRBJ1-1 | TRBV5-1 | CASSTPGMGAFF
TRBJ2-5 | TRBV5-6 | CASSGGQQFWETQYF
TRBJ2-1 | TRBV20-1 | CSGGGEAKQFF
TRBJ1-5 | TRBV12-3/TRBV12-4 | CASSPYGPNQPQHF
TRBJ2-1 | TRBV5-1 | CASSLAGWGGSSYNEQFF
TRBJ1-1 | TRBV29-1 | CSVRTGSGTEAFF
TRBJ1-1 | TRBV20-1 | CSARPTIGWTEAFF
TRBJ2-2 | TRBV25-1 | CASSDNLNTGELFF
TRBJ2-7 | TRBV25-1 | CASSGTGLSAEQYF
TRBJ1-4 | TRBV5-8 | CASSPTGRAEKLFF
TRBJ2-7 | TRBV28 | CASSFRGAPVEQYF
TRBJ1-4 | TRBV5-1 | CASSFTSTNEKLFF
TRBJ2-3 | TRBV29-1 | CSVDTMSLTSSTDTQYF
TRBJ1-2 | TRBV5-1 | CASSLEGRDYGYTF
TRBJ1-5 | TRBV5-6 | CASSREGGSSNQPQHF
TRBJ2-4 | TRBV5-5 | CASSDEAVAKNIQYF
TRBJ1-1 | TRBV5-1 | CASSRTGQKNTEAFF
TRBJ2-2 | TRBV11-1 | CASSRGLAGVSNTGELFF
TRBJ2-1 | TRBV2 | CASSAPRAEQFF
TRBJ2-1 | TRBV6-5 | CASSSPHAGNNEQFF
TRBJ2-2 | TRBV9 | CASSVEGGRWTGELFF
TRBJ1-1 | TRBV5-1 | CASSSGQPYEAFF
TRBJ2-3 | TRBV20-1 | CCARGQVSSRVADTQYF
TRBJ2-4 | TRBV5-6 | CASSLASPKNIQYF
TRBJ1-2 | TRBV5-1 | CASSLIVTGGQSLAFGYTF
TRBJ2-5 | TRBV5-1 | CASSPQGEGTQYF
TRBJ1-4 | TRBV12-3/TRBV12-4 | CASTGITNEKLFF
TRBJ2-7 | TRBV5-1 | CASSGRTGADEQYF
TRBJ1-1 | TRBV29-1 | CSIDRGTEAFF
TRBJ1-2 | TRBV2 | CARRQGYGYTF
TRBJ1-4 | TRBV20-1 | CSASDSGTGIWTNEKLFF
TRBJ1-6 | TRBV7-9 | CASSRDRGDSPLHF
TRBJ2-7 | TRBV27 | CASSPYPLAGGREQYF
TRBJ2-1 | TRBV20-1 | CSARDRFLGEQFF
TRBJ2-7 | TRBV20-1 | CSASSGTSPYEQYF
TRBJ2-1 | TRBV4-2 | CASSQRSGPASSYNEQFF
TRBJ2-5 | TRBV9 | CASSVEGLIQETQYF
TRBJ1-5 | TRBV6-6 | CASNRDRYQPQHF
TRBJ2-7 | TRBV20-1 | CSARGLAGGYEQYF
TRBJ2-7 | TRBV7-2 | CASSLASSDTTYEQYF
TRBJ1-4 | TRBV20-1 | CSADDRTTNEKLFF
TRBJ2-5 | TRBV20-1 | CSAPKLAGGPKETQYF
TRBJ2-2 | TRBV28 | CASSLGQGVTGELFF